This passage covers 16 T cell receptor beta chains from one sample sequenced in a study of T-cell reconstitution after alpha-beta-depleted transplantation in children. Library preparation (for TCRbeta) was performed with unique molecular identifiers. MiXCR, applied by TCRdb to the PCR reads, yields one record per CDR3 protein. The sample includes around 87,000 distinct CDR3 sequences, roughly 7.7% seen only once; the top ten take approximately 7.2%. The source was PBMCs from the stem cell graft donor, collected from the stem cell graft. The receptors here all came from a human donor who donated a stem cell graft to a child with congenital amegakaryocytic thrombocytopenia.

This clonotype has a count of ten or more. The CDR3 DNA reads as TGCAGCCAGGAGGTCCAAGAGACCCAGTACTTC. It yields the protein CSQEVQETQYF. The gene calls are TRBV29-1 and TRBJ2-5; D is possibly TRBD2 (5 bases). The germline V gene has CDR1 SQVTM and CDR2 ANQGSEA. This CDR3 is 11 amino acids long. Trimming removed 8 bases from V and 1 base from J, with 8 bases in between.

The CDR3 is CASSSRLSQETQYF. In DNA, the CDR3 is TGTGCCAGCAGCTCCAGGCTATCCCAAGAGACCCAGTACTTC. This chain joins TRBV16 and TRBJ2-5; D is unresolved. The CDR3 totals 14 residues. Germline V gives CDR1 KGHSY, CDR2 FQNENV. V was clipped by 5 bases and J by 1 base, with 11 bases between them. Full variable domain (rest looked up from reference TRBV16 and TRBJ2-5): GEEVAQTPKHLVRGEGQKAKLYCAPIKGHSYVFWYQQVLKNEFKFLISFQNENVFDETGMPKERFSAKCLPNSPCSLEIQATKLEDSAVYFCASSSRLSQETQYFGPGTRLLVL.

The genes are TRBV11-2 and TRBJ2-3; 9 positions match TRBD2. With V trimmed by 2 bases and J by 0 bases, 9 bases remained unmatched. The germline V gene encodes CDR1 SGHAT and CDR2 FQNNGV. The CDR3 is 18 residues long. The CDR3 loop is CASSLIGGGAESTDTQYF. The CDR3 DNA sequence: TGTGCCAGCAGCTTAATTGGCGGGGGGGCCGAGAGCACAGATACGCAGTATTTT.

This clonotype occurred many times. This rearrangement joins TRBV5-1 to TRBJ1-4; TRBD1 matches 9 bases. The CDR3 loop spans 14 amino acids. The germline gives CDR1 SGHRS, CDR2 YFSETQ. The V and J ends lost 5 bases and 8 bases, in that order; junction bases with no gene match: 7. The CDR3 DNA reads TGCGCCAGCAGACCAGGGACAGGGAACGAAAAACTGTTTTTT. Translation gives CASRPGTGNEKLFF.

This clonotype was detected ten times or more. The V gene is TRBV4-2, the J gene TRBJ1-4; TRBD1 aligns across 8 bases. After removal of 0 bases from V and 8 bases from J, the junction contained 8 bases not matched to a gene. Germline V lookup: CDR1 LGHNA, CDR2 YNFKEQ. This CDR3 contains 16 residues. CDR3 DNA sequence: TGTGCCAGCAGCCAAGATAGGGGGACAGGAGGAGAAAAACTGTTTTTT. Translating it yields CASSQDRGTGGEKLFF.

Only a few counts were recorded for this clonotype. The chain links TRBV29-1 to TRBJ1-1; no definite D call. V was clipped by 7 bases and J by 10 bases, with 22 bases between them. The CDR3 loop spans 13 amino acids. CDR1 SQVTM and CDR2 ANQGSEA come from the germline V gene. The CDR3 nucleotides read TGCAGCGCCTTGGAGGGAGGCGGACTAGGAGCTTTCTTT. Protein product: CSALEGGGLGAFF.

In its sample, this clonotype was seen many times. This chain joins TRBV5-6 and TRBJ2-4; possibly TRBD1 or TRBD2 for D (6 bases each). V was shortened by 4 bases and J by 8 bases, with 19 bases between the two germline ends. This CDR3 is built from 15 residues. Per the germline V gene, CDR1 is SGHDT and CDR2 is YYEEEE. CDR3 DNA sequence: TGTGCCAGCAGCCCCAGCCGAGGGGGGCCTTACATTCAGTACTTC. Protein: CASSPSRGGPYIQYF.

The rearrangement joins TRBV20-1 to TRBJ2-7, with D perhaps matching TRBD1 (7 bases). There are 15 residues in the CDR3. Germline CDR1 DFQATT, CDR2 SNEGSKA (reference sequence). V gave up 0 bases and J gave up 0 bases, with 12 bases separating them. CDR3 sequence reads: CSARDSGGSSYEQYF. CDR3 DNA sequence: TGCAGTGCTAGAGATTCAGGGGGGAGCTCCTACGAGCAGTACTTC.

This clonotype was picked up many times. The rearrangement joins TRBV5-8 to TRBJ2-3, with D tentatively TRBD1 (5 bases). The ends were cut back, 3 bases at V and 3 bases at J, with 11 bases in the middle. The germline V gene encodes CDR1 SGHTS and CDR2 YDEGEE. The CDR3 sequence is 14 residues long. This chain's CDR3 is CASSYGQQTDTQYF. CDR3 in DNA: TGTGCCAGCAGCTATGGACAACAAACAGATACGCAGTATTTT.

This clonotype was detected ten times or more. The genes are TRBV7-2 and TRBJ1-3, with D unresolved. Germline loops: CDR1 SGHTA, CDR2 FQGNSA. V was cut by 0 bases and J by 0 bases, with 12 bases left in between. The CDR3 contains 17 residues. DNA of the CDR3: TGTGCCAGCAGCTTAGCGTTCGGGGTGAGCTCTGGAAACACCATATATTTT. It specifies CASSLAFGVSSGNTIYF.

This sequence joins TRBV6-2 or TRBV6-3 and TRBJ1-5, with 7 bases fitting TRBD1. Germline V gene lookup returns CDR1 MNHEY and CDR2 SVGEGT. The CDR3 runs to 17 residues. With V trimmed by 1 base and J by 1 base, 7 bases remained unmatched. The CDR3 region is CASSYWPQGLSNQPQHF. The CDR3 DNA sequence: TGTGCCAGCAGTTACTGGCCACAGGGGCTGAGCAATCAGCCCCAGCATTTT.

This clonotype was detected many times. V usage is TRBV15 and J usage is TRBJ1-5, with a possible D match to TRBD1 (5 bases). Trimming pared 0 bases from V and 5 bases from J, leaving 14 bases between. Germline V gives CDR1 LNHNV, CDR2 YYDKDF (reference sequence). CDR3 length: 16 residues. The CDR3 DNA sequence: TGTGCCACCAGCAGAGATTCGGGGACGGTGCATCAGCCCCAGCATTTT. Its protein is CATSRDSGTVHQPQHF. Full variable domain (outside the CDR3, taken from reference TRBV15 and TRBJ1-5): DAMVIQNPRYQVTQFGKPVTLSCSQTLNHNVMYWYQQKSSQAPKLLFHYYDKDFNNEADTPDNFQSRRPNTSFCFLDIRSPGLGDTAMYLCATSRDSGTVHQPQHFGDGTRLSIL.

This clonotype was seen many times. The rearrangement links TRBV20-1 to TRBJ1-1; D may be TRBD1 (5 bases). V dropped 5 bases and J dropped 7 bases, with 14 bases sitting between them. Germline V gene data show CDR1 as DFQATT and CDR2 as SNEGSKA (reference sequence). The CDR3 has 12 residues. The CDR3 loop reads CSAPGRTYEAFF. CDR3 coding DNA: TGCAGTGCTCCGGGACGGACATATGAAGCTTTCTTT.

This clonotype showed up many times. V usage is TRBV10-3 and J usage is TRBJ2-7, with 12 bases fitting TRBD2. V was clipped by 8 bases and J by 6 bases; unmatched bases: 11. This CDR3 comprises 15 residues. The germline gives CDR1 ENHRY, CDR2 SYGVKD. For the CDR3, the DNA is TGTGCCATCGGAGCCCGGACTAGCGGGATAGCCGAGCAGTACTTC. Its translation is CAIGARTSGIAEQYF.

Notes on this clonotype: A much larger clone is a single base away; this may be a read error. CDR3 region: CASSVRENPGELFF. The CDR3 nucleotides read TGTGCCAGCTCGGTTCGGGAGAACCCCGGGGAGCTGTTTTTT. This chain connects TRBV12-3 or TRBV12-4 to TRBJ2-2, with D possibly being TRBD2 (6 bases). This CDR3 is built from 14 residues.

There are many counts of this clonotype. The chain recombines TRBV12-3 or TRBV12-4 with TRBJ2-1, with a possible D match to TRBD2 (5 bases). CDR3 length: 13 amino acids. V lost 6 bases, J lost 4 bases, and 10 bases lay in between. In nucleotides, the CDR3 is TGTGCCAGCAGCCCGCCGGGGTACAATGAGCAGTTCTTC. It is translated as CASSPPGYNEQFF.